Shown below are 21 T cell receptor beta chains from a single sample sequenced in a study of patients and donors after allogeneic stem cell transplantation. Each CDR3 protein is one row after TCRdb ran MiXCR on the RT-PCR reads. The sample gives about 410,000 distinct CDR3 sequences, 16% of which show up once; about 7% is in the top ten. The sequenced material came from blood, either unsorted or a sorted T cell fraction (not recorded which). The origin of the receptors is a human donor who was either an allogeneic HSCT recipient or a stem cell or donor lymphocyte infusion donor (not recorded which). It is not recorded whose cells these are; they may come from a transplant donor.

The sample holds a few counts of this clonotype. The rearrangement uses TRBV3-1 and TRBJ2-5; D unclear. This CDR3 has 14 residues. The germline V and J ends were trimmed by 0 bases and 4 bases, with 9 bases remaining between them. Germline values: CDR1 LGHDT, CDR2 YNNKEL (reference sequence). CDR3 protein: CASSQDPGRETQYF. The CDR3 DNA reads as TGTGCCAGCAGCCAAGATCCGGGCAGAGAGACCCAGTACTTC.

The gene calls are TRBV20-1 and TRBJ2-3; 8 bases agree with TRBD2. Germline V gives CDR1 DFQATT, CDR2 SNEGSKA (reference sequence). With 0 bases clipped from V and 0 bases from J, the junction kept 5 bases outside the gene matches. This CDR3 is 16 amino acids long. This chain's CDR3 is CSARDTLAASTDTQYF. The CDR3, as DNA: TGCAGTGCTAGAGATACACTAGCGGCTAGCACAGATACGCAGTATTTT.

V usage is TRBV6-1 and J usage is TRBJ2-7; 7 bases align to TRBD1. The germline V gene encodes CDR1 MNHNS and CDR2 SASEGT. The CDR3 has 16 residues. The trim removed 7 bases at V and 2 bases at J, leaving 14 bases unmatched. The CDR3: CASINPPGQSTYEQYF. For the CDR3, the DNA is TGTGCCAGCATCAACCCCCCGGGACAGTCTACCTACGAGCAGTACTTC.

This clonotype was found a few times. CDR3 coding DNA: TGTGCCAGCAGTTGGGGTCCTCCGGGGGGCTACACCTTC. Amino acids: CASSWGPPGGYTF. The V call is TRBV28, the J call TRBJ1-2, with D hard to call. V was cut by 4 bases and J by 8 bases, with 14 bases left in between. The germline CDR1 and CDR2 sequences are MDHEN and SYDVKM. The CDR3 extends over 13 amino acids.

This clonotype has only a few counts. This chain connects TRBV6-1 to TRBJ2-7; maybe TRBD1 (5 bases). Trimming cost V 8 bases and J 2 bases, with 13 bases left between them. The CDR3 loop spans 13 amino acids. Looked up from germline, CDR1 is MNHNS and CDR2 is SASEGT. DNA for the CDR3: TGTGCCAGCGGCCAAGCAGGGACCTACGAGCAGTACTTC. Its translation: CASGQAGTYEQYF.

This clonotype was seen a few times. This chain connects TRBV4-1 to TRBJ2-7; TRBD2 aligns across 7 bases. The germline V gene encodes CDR1 MGHRA and CDR2 YSYEKL. V shed 0 bases, J shed 9 bases, and the junction held 8 bases outside the gene matches. The CDR3 has 14 residues. The CDR3 nucleotides are TGCGCCAGCAGCCAAGAGGGGGGGAAGTTTGGGCAGTACTTC. It yields the protein CASSQEGGKFGQYF.

This clonotype was counted only a few times. This chain links TRBV20-1 with TRBJ1-5; 9 positions agree with TRBD1. The V segment lost 6 bases and the J segment 2 bases; nucleotides outside the gene matches: 17. This CDR3 has 18 residues. CDR1 is DFQATT, CDR2 SNEGSKA, per germline (reference sequence). CDR3 in amino acids: CSAWDRVGSQSRNQPQHF. In DNA, the CDR3 is TGCAGTGCCTGGGACAGGGTCGGGTCACAGTCTCGCAATCAGCCCCAGCATTTT.

This rearrangement joins TRBV18 to TRBJ2-7; maybe TRBD2 (5 bases). V lost 3 bases and J 2 bases, leaving 14 bases between the germline ends. This CDR3 contains 15 residues. Per germline, CDR1 KGHSH and CDR2 LQKENI. CDR3 bases: TGTGCCAGCTCACCGCTGAGGACGGAGGCCTACGAGCAGTACTTC. It translates to CASSPLRTEAYEQYF.

The chain uses TRBV7-6 and TRBJ1-2; D perhaps matches TRBD1 (6 bases). Germline CDR1 is SGHVS and CDR2 is FNYEAQ. Trimming took off 5 bases at V and 3 bases at J, with 13 bases between the two ends. The CDR3 is 14 residues long. For the CDR3, the DNA is TGTGCCAGCAGCCAAGGCAGGGGTGACTATGGCTACACCTTC. Encoded protein: CASSQGRGDYGYTF.

This clonotype has just a few counts. The chain couples TRBV27 to TRBJ1-1, with a tentative D call TRBD1 (5 bases). V was cut by 4 bases and J by 5 bases, with 14 bases left in between. The germline gives CDR1 MNHEY, CDR2 SMNVEV (reference sequence). The CDR3 sequence is 14 residues long. CDR3 amino acids: CASSYRGWGTEAFF. CDR3 nucleotide sequence: TGTGCCAGCAGTTACCGGGGGTGGGGGACTGAAGCTTTCTTT.

The chain couples TRBV7-9 to TRBJ2-7; D not certain. V dropped 7 bases and J dropped 3 bases, with 22 bases sitting between them. This CDR3 spans 16 amino acids. Germline loops: CDR1 SEHNR, CDR2 FQNEAQ (reference sequence). The CDR3 DNA reads as TGTGCCAGCATCCCAGACCCAGCCGCCCCAAACTACGAGCAGTACTTC. This sequence encodes CASIPDPAAPNYEQYF.

The DNA of the CDR3 is TGCGCCAGCGGAGCGGGGCCCACAGATACGCAGTATTTT. As protein: CASGAGPTDTQYF. The genes are TRBV4-3 and TRBJ2-3; 7 nucleotides match TRBD2. The ends lost 8 bases at V and 2 bases at J; junction bases unmatched: 4. The CDR3 totals 13 residues. Germline CDR1 and CDR2: LGHNA and YSLEER.

This clonotype was counted only a few times. The chain uses TRBV2 and TRBJ1-2, with 9 nucleotides matching TRBD1. V lost 8 bases, J lost 8 bases, and 3 bases stayed unmatched. The CDR3 sequence is 11 residues long. CDR1 and CDR2 (germline): SNHLY, FYNNEI. CDR3 amino acids: CASRDRDGYTF. The DNA of the CDR3 is TGTGCCAGCCGGGACAGGGACGGCTACACCTTC.

This clonotype was seen a few times. This chain joins TRBV7-9 and TRBJ1-3; a weak D match, TRBD1 (6 bases). The CDR3 is 17 amino acids. V lost 1 base and J lost 0, with 13 bases in between. Per germline, CDR1 SEHNR and CDR2 FQNEAQ (reference sequence). This CDR3 reads CASSLVRAGVSGNTIYF. CDR3 DNA sequence: TGTGCCAGCAGCTTAGTGCGGGCAGGGGTCTCTGGAAACACCATATATTTT.

This chain connects TRBV19 to TRBJ1-5; 9 bases map to TRBD1. CDR1 is LNHDA and CDR2 is SQIVND in the germline V gene (reference sequence). CDR3 length equals 16 residues. The J segment lost 4 bases and the V segment lost 5 bases, leaving 9 bases of the junction unmatched. The DNA of the CDR3 is TGTGCCAGTAGTGCCCAACCGGGACAGGGAAATCAGCCCCAGCATTTT. As protein: CASSAQPGQGNQPQHF.

The table lists this clonotype with a few counts. This rearrangement joins TRBV19 to TRBJ1-1, with D perhaps TRBD1 (6 bases). The CDR3 extends over 14 amino acids. The germline V gene encodes CDR1 LNHDA and CDR2 SQIVND (reference sequence). V was pared by 5 bases and J by 2 bases, with 12 bases between. CDR3: CASSPGARNTEAFF. DNA of the CDR3: TGTGCCAGTAGTCCGGGGGCCCGTAACACTGAAGCTTTCTTT.

This clonotype appeared many times. The chain couples TRBV15 to TRBJ2-7; D is perhaps TRBD1 (6 bases). Germline V lookup: CDR1 LNHNV, CDR2 YYDKDF (reference sequence). V gave up 1 base and J gave up 2 bases, with 15 bases separating them. The CDR3 extends over 16 amino acids. Here the CDR3 DNA reads TGTGCCACCAGCAGAGCACCCGGGACATTCACCTACGAGCAGTACTTC. This encodes CATSRAPGTFTYEQYF.

The CDR3 sequence is CSARDWAGNTEAFF. The CDR3 nucleotides are TGCAGTGCTAGAGATTGGGCAGGGAACACTGAAGCTTTCTTT. The chain employs TRBV20-1 and TRBJ1-1; D call uncertain. CDR1 and CDR2 from the germline V gene are DFQATT and SNEGSKA (reference sequence). The CDR3 sequence is 14 residues long. V lost 0 bases, J lost 1 base, and 9 bases lay in between.

This clonotype was seen a handful of times. This chain connects TRBV20-1 to TRBJ1-5, with D perhaps matching TRBD1 (5 bases). Per the germline V gene, CDR1 is DFQATT and CDR2 is SNEGSKA (reference sequence). This CDR3 contains 15 residues. Trimming stripped 6 bases from V and 6 bases from J, with 21 bases between. For the CDR3, the DNA is TGCAGTGCCCGAGGGGCAGAGAGGTATCGTCAGCCCCAGCATTTT. As protein: CSARGAERYRQPQHF.

This clonotype was observed a few times. Written as DNA, the CDR3 is TGTGCCAGCAGCTTAATGGGCTCGGGCACCGGGGAGCTGTTTTTT. Its protein product is CASSLMGSGTGELFF. The J gene is TRBJ2-2, the V gene TRBV7-6; D gene unclear. This CDR3 has 15 amino acids. Germline V gene data show CDR1 as SGHVS and CDR2 as FNYEAQ. Trimming removed 2 bases from V and 4 bases from J, with 11 bases in between.

The chain carries TRBV29-1 and TRBJ2-5, with D unclear. The V gene lost 3 bases and the J gene lost 2 bases, with 16 bases spanning the gap. This CDR3 contains 15 residues. CDR1 SQVTM and CDR2 ANQGSEA come from the germline V gene. The CDR3 spells CSVEPGPPLQETQYF. In DNA form, the CDR3 reads TGCAGCGTTGAGCCCGGACCCCCGTTGCAAGAGACCCAGTACTTC.